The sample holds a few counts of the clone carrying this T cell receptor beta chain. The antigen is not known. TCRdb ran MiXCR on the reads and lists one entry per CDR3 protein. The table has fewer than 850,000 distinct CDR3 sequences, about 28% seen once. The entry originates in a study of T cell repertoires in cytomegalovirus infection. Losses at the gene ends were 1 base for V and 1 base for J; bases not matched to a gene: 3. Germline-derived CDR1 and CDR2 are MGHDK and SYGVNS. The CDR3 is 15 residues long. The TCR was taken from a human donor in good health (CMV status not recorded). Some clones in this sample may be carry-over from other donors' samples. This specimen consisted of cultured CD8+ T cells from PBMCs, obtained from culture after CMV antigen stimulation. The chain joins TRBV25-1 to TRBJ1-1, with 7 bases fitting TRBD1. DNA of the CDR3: TGTGCCAGCAGTGAATCAGGGACAGAGAACACTGAAGCTTTCTTT. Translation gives CASSESGTENTEAFF.